This is a list of T cell receptor beta chains from one sample in a study of CD8+ T cells in alopecia areata. The protocol was immunoSEQ multiplex PCR, while the TCRdb copy is restricted to in-frame clones and leaves out a portion. The sample lists around 160,000 clones; over 80% were seen once. Sequencing was performed on CD8+ T cells sorted from blood, taken at week 0. The receptors derive from a human donor with alopecia areata. CDR3s include the opening cysteine and the closing phenylalanine or tryptophan. D genes are given only for firm matches. Only part of the rows carry a size: once, few, many, or a class if the clone is expanded.

V: TRBV7-9; J: TRBJ2-7; length: 19; D: TRBD2; size: .; DNA: TGTGCCAGCAGCTTAAATCAAGCGGGAGGCCCCGATTCAGACTACGAGCAGTACTTC; CDR3: CASSLNQAGGPDSDYEQYF
V: TRBV2; J: TRBJ2-1; length: 14; D: TRBD1; size: .; DNA: TGTGCCAGCAGAGGGACAGGGGGCCTTGATGAGCAGTTCTTC; CDR3: CASRGTGGLDEQFF
V: TRBV19; J: TRBJ2-1; length: 15; D: .; size: .; DNA: TGTGCCAGTAGTATAAGCCTATCAGCCTACAATGAGCAGTTCTTC; CDR3: CASSISLSAYNEQFF
V: TRBV5-1; J: TRBJ2-1; length: 15; D: TRBD2; size: .; DNA: TGCGCCAGCGACCTAGGACTAGCGGCCGACAATGAGCAGTTCTTC; CDR3: CASDLGLAADNEQFF
V: TRBV5-4; J: TRBJ2-5; length: 13; D: TRBD2; size: .; DNA: TGTGCCAGCAGCGGACTAGAACAAGAGACCCAGTACTTC; CDR3: CASSGLEQETQYF
V: TRBV30; J: TRBJ2-2; length: 13; D: TRBD2; size: .; DNA: TGTGCCTGGATCCCTAGCGGGGCCGGGGAGCTGTTTTTT; CDR3: CAWIPSGAGELFF
V: TRBV29-1; J: TRBJ2-1; length: 14; D: .; size: .; DNA: TGCAGCGTCCCACAGGGCGGGAACTCCAATGAGCAGTTCTTC; CDR3: CSVPQGGNSNEQFF
V: TRBV7-9; J: TRBJ1-5; length: 15; D: .; size: .; DNA: TGTGCCAGCAGCCTAGGTGGGGGACCAAATCAGCCCCAGCATTTT; CDR3: CASSLGGGPNQPQHF
V: TRBV7-8; J: TRBJ2-7; length: 16; D: TRBD2; size: .; DNA: TGTGCCAGCAGCAGATACCGGGACTACAACTCCTACGAGCAGTACTTC; CDR3: CASSRYRDYNSYEQYF
V: TRBV27; J: TRBJ2-1; length: 14; D: TRBD2; size: .; DNA: TGTGCCAGCAGTCCTCTACTAGCGGACAATGAGCAGTTCTTC; CDR3: CASSPLLADNEQFF
V: TRBV27; J: TRBJ2-1; length: 13; D: TRBD2; size: .; DNA: TGTGCCAGCAGTTTGACTAGCCGAAGGGAGCAGTTCTTC; CDR3: CASSLTSRREQFF
V: TRBV7-2; J: TRBJ1-2; length: 14; D: .; size: .; DNA: TGTGCCAGCAGCTGGGGGCAGGGGACCTATGGCTACACCTTC; CDR3: CASSWGQGTYGYTF
V: TRBV19; J: TRBJ1-1; length: 14; D: .; size: .; DNA: TGTGCCAGTTGGTATCCAGGGGCCAACACTGAAGCTTTCTTT; CDR3: CASWYPGANTEAFF
V: TRBV4-1; J: TRBJ2-7; length: 19; D: TRBD2; size: .; DNA: TGCGCCAGCAGCCCTTATCCTCTAGCGGGAGGGGACCGTCGCCACGAGCAGTACTTC; CDR3: CASSPYPLAGGDRRHEQYF
V: TRBV14; J: TRBJ1-6; length: 14; D: TRBD1; size: .; DNA: TGTGCCAGCAGCCTAGGGGGCCCGGCTTCACCCCTCCACTTT; CDR3: CASSLGGPASPLHF
V: TRBV5-4; J: TRBJ1-4; length: 12; D: TRBD1; size: .; DNA: TGTGCCACCACAGGGGTGCATGAAAAACTGTTTTTT; CDR3: CATTGVHEKLFF
V: TRBV10-1; J: TRBJ1-1; length: 15; D: .; size: .; DNA: TGCGCCAGCAGTGAGTCCCCAACGGGAGGTACTGAAGCTTTCTTT; CDR3: CASSESPTGGTEAFF
V: TRBV29-1; J: TRBJ2-5; length: 13; D: .; size: .; DNA: TGCAGCGTTGAGGGGGAGGTGGGAGAGACCCAGTACTTC; CDR3: CSVEGEVGETQYF
V: TRBV29-1; J: TRBJ2-7; length: 14; D: TRBD1; size: .; DNA: TGCAGCGTGGTAACAGGGGACCTCTCCTACGAGCAGTACTTC; CDR3: CSVVTGDLSYEQYF
V: TRBV19; J: TRBJ2-1; length: 12; D: .; size: few; DNA: TGTGCCAGTAGGACCGGGGGCATTGAGCAGTTCTTC; CDR3: CASRTGGIEQFF
V: TRBV5-6; J: TRBJ2-7; length: 12; D: .; size: .; DNA: TGTGCCAGCAGTGGGGGAAACTACGAGCAGTACTTC; CDR3: CASSGGNYEQYF
V: TRBV7-9; J: TRBJ2-1; length: 14; D: .; size: once; DNA: TGTGCCAGCAGCTCTGGCAATCCTTTGGGTGGGCAGTTCTTC; CDR3: CASSSGNPLGGQFF
V: TRBV7-9; J: TRBJ1-1; length: 16; D: TRBD1; size: .; DNA: TGTGCCAGCAGCTTAGTGGGACAGGAGATGAACACTGAAGCTTTCTTT; CDR3: CASSLVGQEMNTEAFF
V: TRBV4-1; J: TRBJ2-7; length: 13; D: .; size: .; DNA: TGCGCCAGCGGAATCAGGGCGGGACACGAGCAGTACTTC; CDR3: CASGIRAGHEQYF
V: TRBV4-1; J: TRBJ2-7; length: 15; D: TRBD2; size: .; DNA: TGCGCCAGCAGCCAAGATGGCGGGAGTGGCTACGAGCAGTACTTC; CDR3: CASSQDGGSGYEQYF
V: TRBV23-1; J: TRBJ1-2; length: 16; D: .; size: .; DNA: TGCGCCAGCAGCCTCACTCGGACAGCACACAACTATGGCTACACCTTC; CDR3: CASSLTRTAHNYGYTF
V: TRBV7-9; J: TRBJ1-1; length: 15; D: .; size: .; DNA: TGTGCCAGCAGCTTAGCGAGCGGGGCGAACACTGAAGCTTTCTTT; CDR3: CASSLASGANTEAFF
V: TRBV30; J: TRBJ2-7; length: 14; D: .; size: .; DNA: TGTGCCTGGAGTCCCAGACAGGATCCCTACGAGCAGTACTTC; CDR3: CAWSPRQDPYEQYF
V: TRBV7-9; J: TRBJ2-1; length: 12; D: .; size: .; DNA: TGTGCCAGCAGCTTAGTCGACAATGAGCAGTTCTTC; CDR3: CASSLVDNEQFF
V: TRBV15; J: TRBJ2-7; length: 16; D: .; size: .; DNA: TGTGCCACCAGCAGAGATCTGGACTCTTACTCCTACGAGCAGTACTTC; CDR3: CATSRDLDSYSYEQYF
V: TRBV6-5; J: TRBJ1-1; length: 12; D: .; size: once; DNA: TGTGCCAGCAGTTACTCATGGGGGGCGGCTTTCTTT; CDR3: CASSYSWGAAFF
V: TRBV7-9; J: TRBJ2-7; length: 15; D: TRBD2; size: once; DNA: TGTGCCAGCAGCTCGACTAGCGAGAGCTCCTACGAGCAGTACTTC; CDR3: CASSSTSESSYEQYF
V: TRBV29-1; J: TRBJ2-7; length: 12; D: .; size: .; DNA: TGCAGCGCTGGGACTGGGCTCCACGAGCAATACTTC; CDR3: CSAGTGLHEQYF
V: TRBV5-1; J: TRBJ2-7; length: 14; D: .; size: .; DNA: TGCGCCAGCAGCTTGGCCCAAGAGGACGGCGAGCAGTACTTC; CDR3: CASSLAQEDGEQYF
V: TRBV4-1; J: TRBJ2-7; length: 13; D: .; size: .; DNA: TGCGCCAGCAGCCAAGAGGCGCAGGTCGAGCAGTACTTC; CDR3: CASSQEAQVEQYF
V: TRBV29-1; J: TRBJ1-2; length: 12; D: .; size: .; DNA: TGCAGCGTTCCCGGGGGGGCGCCTGGCTACACCTTC; CDR3: CSVPGGAPGYTF
V: TRBV7-9; J: TRBJ1-1; length: 12; D: .; size: .; DNA: TGTGCCAGCAGCCACGTCGACGATGAAGCTTTCTTT; CDR3: CASSHVDDEAFF
V: TRBV10-3; J: TRBJ2-5; length: 14; D: .; size: .; DNA: TGTGCCATCAGTTCCCGGGAGAATGGAGAGACCCAGTACTTC; CDR3: CAISSRENGETQYF
V: TRBV27; J: TRBJ2-3; length: 14; D: .; size: .; DNA: TGTGCCAGCAGTTTACGACCGAGGCGGGATACGCAGTATTTT; CDR3: CASSLRPRRDTQYF
V: TRBV5-1; J: TRBJ2-7; length: 13; D: TRBD1; size: .; DNA: TGCGCCAGCCGCGGGGACAGGGGTTACGAGCAGTACTTC; CDR3: CASRGDRGYEQYF
V: TRBV6-6; J: TRBJ2-7; length: 14; D: TRBD1; size: .; DNA: TGTGCCAGCAGCCACCGACAGGGGCGCTACGAGCAGTACTTC; CDR3: CASSHRQGRYEQYF
V: TRBV7-9; J: TRBJ1-4; length: 15; D: TRBD1; size: .; DNA: TGTGCCAGCAGAAATACGGACAGGGGGGATGAAAAACTGTTTTTT; CDR3: CASRNTDRGDEKLFF
V: TRBV4-1; J: TRBJ2-7; length: 14; D: .; size: .; DNA: TGCGCCAGCAGCCAACAGGGTGAGGGCTACGAGCAGTACTTC; CDR3: CASSQQGEGYEQYF
V: TRBV4-1; J: TRBJ2-7; length: 15; D: TRBD1; size: .; DNA: TGCGCCAGCAGCCACAAGACAGGGGGCAGCTACGAGCAGTACTTC; CDR3: CASSHKTGGSYEQYF
V: TRBV20-1; J: TRBJ2-3; length: 11; D: .; size: .; DNA: TGCAGTGCTGGCCGCCTGTATACGCAGTATTTT; CDR3: CSAGRLYTQYF
V: TRBV11-2; J: TRBJ2-7; length: 15; D: TRBD2; size: .; DNA: TGTGCCAGCAGATCCGGGCTAGCGGGTCTCCTCGAGCAGTACTTC; CDR3: CASRSGLAGLLEQYF